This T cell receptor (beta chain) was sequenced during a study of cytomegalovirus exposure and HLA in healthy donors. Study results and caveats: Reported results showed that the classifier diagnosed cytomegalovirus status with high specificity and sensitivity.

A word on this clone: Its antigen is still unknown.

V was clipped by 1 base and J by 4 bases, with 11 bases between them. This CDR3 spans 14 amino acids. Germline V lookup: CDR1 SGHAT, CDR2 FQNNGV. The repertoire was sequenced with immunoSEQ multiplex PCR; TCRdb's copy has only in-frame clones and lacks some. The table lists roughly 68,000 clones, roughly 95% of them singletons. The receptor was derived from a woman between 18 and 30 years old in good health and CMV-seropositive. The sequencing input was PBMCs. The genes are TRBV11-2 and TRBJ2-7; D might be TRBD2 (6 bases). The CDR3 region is CASSLGGNPYEQYF. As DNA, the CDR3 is TGTGCCAGCAGCTTAGGCGGGAACCCATACGAGCAGTACTTC. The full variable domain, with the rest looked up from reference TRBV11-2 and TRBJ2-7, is EAGVAQSPRYKIIEKRQSVAFWCNPISGHATLYWYQQILGQGPKLLIQFQNNGVVDDSQLPKDRFSAERLKGVDSTLKIQPAKLEDSAVYLCASSLGGNPYEQYFGPGTRLTVT.